This entry describes one T cell receptor beta chain. Only in-frame clones appear in the TCRdb table, and some are missing; sequencing was by immunoSEQ multiplex PCR. The sample contains roughly 140,000 clones, about 90% of which appear only once. The sample originates from a study of T cell responses to AZD1222 COVID-19 vaccine. Study at large: Pooling covered second doses at about 4 or about 12 weeks.

This CDR3 region has 13 residues. Trimming pared 4 bases from V and 5 bases from J, leaving 8 bases between. The clonotype was recovered from an adult in good health. Specimen: peripheral blood, collected on day 0 of AZD1222 vaccination. The chain combines TRBV12-3 or TRBV12-4 with TRBJ1-4, with unresolved D. CDR3 residues: CASSSPKNEKLFF. For the CDR3, the DNA is TGTGCCAGCAGTTCCCCTAAGAATGAAAAACTGTTTTTT.